The 28 T cell receptor beta chains below all came from one sample that was sequenced in a study of T cell responses to AZD1222 COVID-19 vaccine. Sequenced by immunoSEQ multiplex PCR; TCRdb stores in-frame clones only, minus some. Among tens of thousands of clones listed, roughly 92% were seen once. This specimen consisted of peripheral blood, obtained 28 days after the second AZD1222 dose. The receptors come from an adult who received the AZD1222 COVID-19 vaccine.

V is TRBV24-1 and J is TRBJ2-3; D may be TRBD1 (5 bases). The length of the CDR3 is 14 residues. Germline assignment: CDR1 KGHDR and CDR2 SFDVKD. Trimming took off 3 bases at V and 2 bases at J, with 8 bases between the two ends. This CDR3 is CATSDVQVTDTQYF. In DNA, the CDR3 is TGTGCCACCAGTGATGTACAGGTCACAGATACGCAGTATTTT.

The rearrangement uses TRBV6-6 and TRBJ2-7; tentative D call: TRBD1 (9 bases). Germline V gives CDR1 MNHNY, CDR2 SVGAGI (reference sequence). The CDR3 totals 15 residues. The ends were cut back, 6 bases at V and 7 bases at J, with 22 bases in the middle. The CDR3 DNA reads as TGTGCCAGCAGATCTAGGGGACAGGGACTAGGGGAGCAGTACTTC. Translated: CASRSRGQGLGEQYF.

This chain joins TRBV4-1 and TRBJ2-1; D call uncertain. Germline V gene sequence: CDR1 MGHRA, CDR2 YSYEKL. CDR3 size: 15 residues. V lost 2 bases and J 7 bases, leaving 15 bases between the germline ends. Written as DNA, the CDR3 is TGCGCCAGCAGCCAAAGCTTGGCTAGGAGAAATGAGCAGTTCTTC. This encodes CASSQSLARRNEQFF.

The chain is built from TRBV29-1 and TRBJ2-5; D is perhaps TRBD1 (5 bases). The germline CDR1 and CDR2 sequences are SQVTM and ANQGSEA. The CDR3 loop spans 14 amino acids. Trimming pared 1 base from V and 4 bases from J, leaving 13 bases between. The CDR3 sequence is CSVEVTGRVETQYF. CDR3 bases: TGCAGCGTTGAAGTGACGGGCAGGGTAGAGACCCAGTACTTC.

V usage is TRBV11-3 and J usage is TRBJ2-5, with 10 positions matching TRBD1. The CDR3 spans 15 residues. The germline V gene has CDR1 SGHNT and CDR2 YENEEA. V gave up 5 bases and J gave up 5 bases; unmatched junction bases: 8. The CDR3: CASSQDRGQWETQYF. In DNA, the CDR3 is TGTGCCAGCAGCCAAGACAGGGGGCAGTGGGAGACCCAGTACTTC.

This sequence joins TRBV12-5 and TRBJ1-1; a possible D gene is TRBD1 (5 bases). V was shortened by 6 bases and J by 0 bases, with 11 bases between the two germline ends. The CDR3 covers 14 residues. Germline CDR1 and CDR2: LGHNT and FRNRAP. The CDR3 sequence: CASGGTAMNTEAFF. For the CDR3, the DNA is TGTGCTAGTGGGGGGACGGCTATGAACACTGAAGCTTTCTTT.

A single count supports this clone. The rearrangement joins TRBV7-9 to TRBJ1-1; D remains unclear. V shed 3 bases and J shed 11 bases, with 13 bases lying between them. Looked up from germline, CDR1 is SEHNR and CDR2 is FQNEAQ (reference sequence). CDR3 length: 12 residues. The chain's CDR3 is CASSFPVGLAFF. The DNA for the CDR3 is TGTGCCAGCAGCTTCCCCGTGGGGTTGGCTTTCTTT.

This clone was recorded a few times. The chain combines TRBV2 with TRBJ1-2, with 8 bases that match TRBD1. Germline-derived CDR1 and CDR2 are SNHLY and FYNNEI. Trimming cost V 2 bases and J 4 bases; bases outside gene matches: 6. The CDR3 spans 15 residues. This CDR3 reads CASSETTGATYGYTF. The CDR3 DNA is TGTGCCAGCAGTGAAACGACAGGGGCGACCTATGGCTACACCTTC. Based on the CDR3 plus reference TRBV2 and TRBJ1-2, the full variable domain is EPEVTQTPSHQVTQMGQEVILRCVPISNHLYFYWYRQILGQKVEFLVSFYNNEISEKSEIFDDQFSVERPDGSNFTLKIRSTKLEDSAMYFCASSETTGATYGYTFGSGTRLTVV.

The chain joins TRBV2 to TRBJ2-3; 10 bases agree with TRBD2. CDR1 is SNHLY and CDR2 is FYNNEI in the germline V gene. This CDR3 is built from 18 residues. V was clipped by 7 bases and J by 5 bases; unmatched bases: 18. The CDR3 DNA reads TGTGCCAGCAAAGAGGAGTGGGCTAGCGGGGGCCGGGGAGATACGCAGTATTTT. This translates into CASKEEWASGGRGDTQYF.

The chain employs TRBV2 and TRBJ1-4; D gene uncertain. V shed 4 bases and J shed 6 bases, with 12 bases lying between them. In germline, CDR1 is SNHLY, CDR2 FYNNEI. This CDR3 region has 14 residues. The CDR3 spells CASSVVGIYEKLFF. The CDR3 DNA reads as TGTGCCAGCAGTGTCGTGGGAATTTATGAAAAACTGTTTTTT.

The chain joins TRBV7-2 to TRBJ1-2; D remains unclear. Germline V gene lookup returns CDR1 SGHTA and CDR2 FQGNSA. The CDR3 consists of 15 residues. The ends were cut back, 0 bases at V and 6 bases at J, with 14 bases in the middle. CDR3 protein: CASSLAPSMQNGYTF. The CDR3 DNA reads TGTGCCAGCAGCTTAGCGCCTTCAATGCAGAATGGCTACACCTTC.

The rearrangement links TRBV27 to TRBJ1-5; tentative D call: TRBD1 (5 bases). The V gene's germline CDR1 is MNHEY and CDR2 SMNVEV (reference sequence). There are 13 residues in the CDR3. V lost 3 bases and J 6 bases, leaving 9 bases between the germline ends. The CDR3 loop is CASSFRVSQPQHF. CDR3 DNA sequence: TGTGCCAGCAGTTTCAGGGTGAGTCAGCCCCAGCATTTT.

The chain recombines TRBV12-5 with TRBJ1-6; 7 bases fit TRBD1. The V gene end was trimmed by 2 bases and the J gene end by 7 bases; junction bases not matched to a gene: 2. Per germline, CDR1 LGHNT and CDR2 FRNRAP. The CDR3 has 14 amino acids. DNA for the CDR3: TGTGCTAGTGGTTTGACAGGGGAAAATTCACCCCTCCACTTT. It encodes CASGLTGENSPLHF.

This clone was seen once. V is TRBV7-3 and J is TRBJ2-1, with D unclear. The CDR3 sequence is 12 residues long. Per the germline V gene, CDR1 is SGHTA and CDR2 is FQGTGA. Between the trimmed V and J ends, which lost 3 bases and 10 bases, there was a span of 10 bases. The CDR3 region has the DNA TGTGCCAGCAGCTTTCCGCGATCGGAGCAGTTCTTC. As protein: CASSFPRSEQFF. Full variable domain (missing parts from reference TRBV7-3 and TRBJ2-1): GAGVSQTPSNKVTEKGKYVELRCDPISGHTALYWYRQSLGQGPEFLIYFQGTGAADDSGLPNDRFFAVRPEGSVSTLKIQRTERGDSAVYLCASSFPRSEQFFGPGTRLTVL.

The CDR3: CASSYTQGVNTEAFF. The CDR3 bases are TGTGCCAGCAGTTACACACAGGGGGTGAACACTGAAGCTTTCTTT. This chain connects TRBV5-4 to TRBJ1-1; 8 bases fit TRBD1. CDR3 length: 15 amino acids. The J segment lost 0 bases and the V segment lost 5 bases, leaving 6 bases of the junction unmatched. CDR1 and CDR2 (germline): SGHNT, YYREEE (reference sequence).

The V gene is TRBV6-5, the J gene TRBJ1-2, with unresolved D. The CDR3 spans 15 residues. CDR1 MNHEY and CDR2 SVGAGI come from the germline V gene. Trimming left V 5 bases short and J 2 bases short, with 15 bases between. The CDR3 DNA reads as TGTGCCAGCAGTACTCCCCGACTAGCCAACTATGGCTACACCTTC. Protein: CASSTPRLANYGYTF.

V gene TRBV5-1 combines with J gene TRBJ2-3; D gene uncertain. The CDR3 contains 11 residues. The germline gives CDR1 SGHRS, CDR2 YFSETQ. V lost 0 bases and J 7 bases, leaving 3 bases between the germline ends. CDR3 sequence: CASSLGYTQYF. The CDR3 DNA sequence: TGCGCCAGCAGCTTGGGCTATACGCAGTATTTT.

This rearrangement joins TRBV6-5 to TRBJ1-1; 7 nucleotides agree with TRBD1. In germline, CDR1 is MNHEY, CDR2 SVGAGI. Trimming cost V 6 bases and J 9 bases; bases outside gene matches: 7. This CDR3 comprises 12 residues. The CDR3 region has the DNA TGTGCCAGCAGCGTGAGGGGGCTTAAAGCTTTCTTT. It is translated as CASSVRGLKAFF.

This clone was detected a few times. The chain has TRBV4-1 and TRBJ1-5; a possible D gene is TRBD1 (5 bases). The CDR3 extends over 18 amino acids. V lost 1 base and J 2 bases, leaving 18 bases between the germline ends. Per germline, CDR1 MGHRA and CDR2 YSYEKL. The CDR3 region has the DNA TGCGCCAGCAGCCAAGTTGGGCGTATGGGGGGGGGCAATCAGCCCCAGCATTTT. Translated, it gives CASSQVGRMGGGNQPQHF.

The chain employs TRBV3-1 (or the pseudogene TRBV3-2) and TRBJ2-1; the match to TRBD2 covers 13 bases. V was pared by 0 bases and J by 4 bases, with 0 bases of the junction left unmatched. The CDR3 consists of 16 residues. The V gene's germline CDR1 is LGHDT and CDR2 YNNKEL (reference sequence). The CDR3 nucleotides read TGTGCCAGCAGCCAAGAGGGACTAGCGGGGTACAATGAGCAGTTCTTC. Its translation is CASSQEGLAGYNEQFF.

This chain joins TRBV9 and TRBJ2-5; 11 bases are a match to TRBD2. Germline lookup yields CDR1 SGDLS and CDR2 YYNGEE. Losses at the gene ends were 4 bases for V and 2 bases for J; bases not matched to a gene: 7. The CDR3 loop spans 16 amino acids. The CDR3, as DNA: TGTGCCAGCAGCCCTTCTAGCGGGGGGTGGCAAGAGACCCAGTACTTC. As protein: CASSPSSGGWQETQYF. Filled out from reference TRBV9 and TRBJ2-5, the complete variable domain reads DSGVTQTPKHLITATGQRVTLRCSPRSGDLSVYWYQQSLDQGLQFLIQYYNGEERAKGNILERFSAQQFPDLHSELNLSSLELGDSALYFCASSPSSGGWQETQYFGPGTRLLVL.

This clone was recorded only once. The V and J genes are TRBV5-6 and TRBJ2-3; perhaps TRBD1 as D (5 bases). The CDR3 extends over 17 amino acids. The V end lost 5 bases, the J end lost 5 bases, and 24 bases lay between the germline ends. Germline lookup yields CDR1 SGHDT and CDR2 YYEEEE. CDR3 residues: CASREGLGRGDGDTQYF. For the CDR3, the DNA is TGTGCCAGCAGAGAAGGTCTGGGAAGGGGCGATGGAGATACGCAGTATTTT. Using reference TRBV5-6 and TRBJ2-3 for the parts outside the CDR3, the full variable domain is DAGVTQSPTHLIKTRGQQVTLRCSPKSGHDTVSWYQQALGQGPQFIFQYYEEEERQRGNFPDRFSGHQFPNYSSELNVNALLLGDSALYLCASREGLGRGDGDTQYFGPGTRLTVL.

V gene TRBV28 combines with J gene TRBJ1-2; D may be TRBD1 (6 bases). V was shortened by 4 bases and J by 6 bases, with 12 bases between the two germline ends. This CDR3 is built from 13 residues. The germline gives CDR1 MDHEN, CDR2 SYDVKM. CDR3 nucleotide sequence: TGTGCCAGCAGTTCTAGTCAGGGGAATGGCTACACCTTC. It translates to CASSSSQGNGYTF.

This sequence joins TRBV6-6 and TRBJ1-5; D remains unclear. The germline V gene encodes CDR1 MNHNY and CDR2 SVGAGI (reference sequence). The CDR3 covers 16 residues. V was trimmed by 0 bases and J by 0 bases, leaving 9 bases between them. CDR3 loop: CASSYSPQYSNQPQHF. CDR3 nucleotide sequence: TGTGCCAGCAGTTACTCGCCTCAGTATAGCAATCAGCCCCAGCATTTT.

CDR3 loop: CASSLVGTNTDTQYF. The CDR3 DNA is TGTGCCAGCAGCTTAGTCGGGACTAACACAGATACGCAGTATTTT. The rearrangement joins TRBV11-2 to TRBJ2-3; 7 nucleotides line up with TRBD2. With V trimmed by 1 base and J by 2 bases, 3 bases remained unmatched. Looked up from germline, CDR1 is SGHAT and CDR2 is FQNNGV. The CDR3 runs 15 residues.

The J gene is TRBJ2-2, the V gene TRBV7-3; tentatively, D is TRBD1 (6 bases). The CDR3 totals 15 residues. The germline gives CDR1 SGHTA, CDR2 FQGTGA. V was shortened by 5 bases and J by 4 bases, with 14 bases between the two germline ends. The CDR3, as DNA: TGTGCCAGCAGCGCTTTACAGGGTGGCACCGGGGAGCTGTTTTTT. Translated: CASSALQGGTGELFF.

This sequence joins TRBV6-1 and TRBJ1-1, with 9 bases aligning to TRBD1. The CDR3 sequence is 16 residues long. The ends lost 0 bases at V and 1 base at J; junction bases unmatched: 3. Looked up from germline, CDR1 is MNHNS and CDR2 is SASEGT. CDR3: CASSEATGGANTEAFF. Written as DNA, the CDR3 is TGTGCCAGCAGTGAAGCTACAGGGGGCGCGAACACTGAAGCTTTCTTT.

This clone turned up a few times. In DNA form, the CDR3 reads TGTGCCAGCAGCAAAGCACGGAGCTGGCGGACTGAAGCTTTCTTT. Protein product: CASSKARSWRTEAFF. The chain joins TRBV21-1 to TRBJ1-1. TRBV21-1 is a listed pseudogene. The CDR3 is 15 residues long.